These 5 T cell receptor beta chains were sequenced from one sample in a study of T cells after yellow fever vaccination. From the 5' RACE reads, TCRdb called clonotypes with MiXCR, one entry per CDR3 protein. The sample lists 300,000 or so distinct CDR3 sequences, 13% occurring once. The specimen was CD4+ T cells sorted from PBMCs, collected 45 days after the yellow fever booster vaccination. The receptors were gathered from a man between 25 and 39 years old who received the YFV17D yellow fever vaccine.

This clonotype was picked up a small number of times. This chain uses TRBV20-1 with TRBJ1-1, with D hard to call. CDR1 and CDR2 (germline): DFQATT, SNEGSKA (reference sequence). This CDR3 has 15 residues. The germline V and J ends were trimmed by 6 bases and 0 bases, with 17 bases remaining between them. CDR3 sequence: CSATLPAALNTEAFF. The CDR3 DNA reads TGCAGTGCGACCCTGCCAGCGGCTTTGAACACTGAAGCTTTCTTT.

This clonotype has more than one count but fewer than ten. The chain has TRBV6-5 and TRBJ2-1; TRBD2 aligns across 10 bases. The germline V gene has CDR1 MNHEY and CDR2 SVGAGI. V lost 4 bases, J lost 7 bases, and 4 bases stayed unmatched. This CDR3 region has 14 residues. The CDR3 bases are TGTGCCAGCAGTTCCCCACTAGCGGGGAATGAGCAGTTCTTC. Its protein product is CASSSPLAGNEQFF.

The chain joins TRBV5-4 to TRBJ2-7; 11 bases align to TRBD1. Looked up from germline, CDR1 is SGHNT and CDR2 is YYREEE (reference sequence). V lost 4 bases to trimming and J lost 7 bases; unmatched junction nucleotides: 7. The CDR3 has 14 residues. The CDR3 here is CASSPGQGAQEQYF. CDR3 DNA sequence: TGTGCCAGCAGCCCCGGACAGGGGGCGCAAGAGCAGTACTTC.

The chain combines TRBV20-1 with TRBJ1-1; 7 bases align to TRBD1. V lost 4 bases to trimming and J lost 1 base; unmatched junction nucleotides: 9. Germline-derived CDR1 and CDR2 are DFQATT and SNEGSKA (reference sequence). The CDR3 is 15 residues long. The CDR3 spells CSAIRDSAWNTEAFF. The CDR3 DNA sequence: TGCAGTGCTATAAGGGACAGCGCCTGGAACACTGAAGCTTTCTTT.

This clonotype showed up just a few times. The gene calls are TRBV20-1 and TRBJ2-7; TRBD1 matches 8 bases. J gave up 8 bases and V 5 bases, and 5 bases lay outside the gene matches. The CDR3 is made up of 11 amino acids. From germline, CDR1 is DFQATT and CDR2 SNEGSKA (reference sequence). CDR3 loop: CSAPNRGKQYF. The CDR3 DNA sequence: TGCAGTGCTCCAAACAGGGGGAAGCAGTACTTC.